The T cell receptor beta chain under discussion was sequenced for a study of vaccination effects on CD4 cells after COVID-19. Concerning this clone: Its antigen is as yet unknown.

Repertoires were generated with immunoSEQ multiplex PCR, while TCRdb's copy carries only in-frame clones and drops some. The sample consists of around 49,000 clones, 65% to 80% of them appearing once. The V gene's germline CDR1 is KGHDR and CDR2 SFDVKD. This CDR3 contains 16 residues. V shed 1 base and J 8 bases; nucleotides not matched to a gene: 8. Culture proceeded for about ten days, and CD4+ T cells were then isolated. Participants were given two doses of BNT162b2 or mRNA-1273 vaccine. Neither prior SARS-CoV-2 infection nor positive nucleocapsid antibodies were present in the vaccine recipients. Days 3 and 7 saw half the medium replaced with IL-2 medium.

The sequence came from a human donor who received a COVID-19 vaccine. The chain employs TRBV24-1 and TRBJ2-1, with TRBD1 identical over 9 bases. The sample in question was CD4+ T cells from PBMCs cultured without peptide, obtained after COVID-19 vaccination. CDR3 DNA: TGTGCCACCAGTGATTTTGGCGGGACAGGGATAGATGAGCAGTTCTTC. This gives the protein CATSDFGGTGIDEQFF.